This is a list of T cell receptor beta chains from one sample in a study of response to subunit inactivated influenza vaccine. TCRdb used MiXCR to reprocess the RT-PCR reads, holding one entry per CDR3 protein. The repertoire holds 500,000 to 550,000 distinct CDR3 sequences, with approximately 7.8% as singletons. The input for sequencing was PBMCs from blood, taken around 25 months after vaccination. All receptors come from a man between 50 and 70 years old who received an inactivated influenza vaccine. Both conserved end residues are part of each CDR3. Each record gives: D gene, clone size, J gene, V gene, CDR3 protein, CDR3 DNA. The D gene is left open where the match is weak. Size is omitted from some rows. Given values are once, few, many or a class for expanded clones.

D: -
size: many
J: TRBJ1-3
V: TRBV6-1
CDR3: CASRDVNSGNTIYF
DNA: TGTGCCAGCAGAGATGTTAACTCTGGAAACACCATATATTTT

D: TRBD2
size: few
J: TRBJ2-5
V: TRBV20-1
CDR3: CSAVSTSGYQETQYF
DNA: TGCAGTGCTGTCTCGACTAGCGGGTACCAAGAGACCCAGTACTTC

D: -
size: few
J: TRBJ1-2
V: TRBV12-3/TRBV12-4
CDR3: CASSKGLPYGYTF
DNA: TGTGCCAGCAGTAAGGGACTTCCCTATGGCTACACCTTC

D: -
size: few
J: TRBJ1-4
V: TRBV11-1
CDR3: CASSSGTADFEKLFF
DNA: TGTGCCAGCAGCTCCGGGACGGCGGATTTTGAAAAACTGTTTTTT

D: -
size: -
J: TRBJ2-7
V: TRBV10-2
CDR3: CASMILGFYEQYF
DNA: TGCGCCAGCATGATACTAGGTTTCTACGAGCAGTACTTC

D: TRBD2
size: -
J: TRBJ2-1
V: TRBV24-1
CDR3: CATSDPTSGRGYEQFF
DNA: TGTGCCACCAGTGACCCTACTAGCGGGAGAGGTTATGAGCAGTTCTTC

D: TRBD2
size: few
J: TRBJ2-3
V: TRBV24-1
CDR3: CATSSKTSGRSTDTQYF
DNA: TGTGCCACCAGCTCTAAGACTAGCGGGCGGAGCACAGATACGCAGTATTTT

D: -
size: many
J: TRBJ1-1
V: TRBV4-1
CDR3: CASSQEVAVLPEAFF
DNA: TGCGCCAGCAGCCAAGAGGTCGCGGTACTGCCTGAAGCTTTCTTT

D: -
size: -
J: TRBJ2-5
V: TRBV27
CDR3: CASSQQGGQETQYF
DNA: TGTGCCAGCAGTCAACAGGGGGGGCAAGAGACCCAGTACTTC

D: TRBD2
size: few
J: TRBJ2-1
V: TRBV7-2
CDR3: CASRLAGGLYNEQFF
DNA: TGTGCCAGCAGACTCGCGGGGGGGCTCTACAATGAGCAGTTCTTC

D: -
size: many
J: TRBJ2-5
V: TRBV4-3
CDR3: CASSQDSWLGEETQYF
DNA: TGCGCCAGCAGCCAAGATAGCTGGTTAGGGGAAGAGACCCAGTACTTC

D: -
size: -
J: TRBJ2-3
V: TRBV6-2/TRBV6-3
CDR3: CASSLLQLTDTQYF
DNA: TGTGCCAGCAGTTTATTACAGCTCACAGATACGCAGTATTTT

D: TRBD2
size: few
J: TRBJ2-1
V: TRBV24-1
CDR3: CATSDLRREGYNEQFF
DNA: TGTGCCACCAGTGATTTGCGGCGGGAGGGTTACAATGAGCAGTTCTTC

D: TRBD2
size: -
J: TRBJ2-5
V: TRBV6-2/TRBV6-3
CDR3: CASRIPRTSGTQETQYF
DNA: TGTGCCAGCAGAATACCCCGGACTAGCGGGACGCAAGAGACCCAGTACTTC

D: -
size: many
J: TRBJ1-1
V: TRBV4-2
CDR3: CASSQPALNTEAFF
DNA: TGTGCCAGCAGCCAACCGGCCTTGAACACTGAAGCTTTCTTT

D: -
size: few
J: TRBJ1-5
V: TRBV28
CDR3: CASSPRGPSNQPQHF
DNA: TGTGCCAGCAGTCCACGCGGGCCTAGCAATCAGCCCCAGCATTTT

D: -
size: -
J: TRBJ2-2
V: TRBV5-1
CDR3: CASSPIGGTGELFF
DNA: TGCGCCAGCAGCCCGATTGGAGGCACCGGGGAGCTGTTTTTT

D: TRBD2
size: many
J: TRBJ2-7
V: TRBV4-2
CDR3: CASSQREPSGAYEQYF
DNA: TGTGCCAGCAGCCAACGGGAACCTAGCGGGGCCTACGAGCAGTACTTC

D: -
size: few
J: TRBJ1-2
V: TRBV4-1
CDR3: CASSPLGARAGGGYTF
DNA: TGCGCCAGCAGCCCCCTGGGAGCGCGGGCGGGCGGTGGCTACACCTTC

D: -
size: few
J: TRBJ2-7
V: TRBV5-1
CDR3: CASSLGQRPTEQYF
DNA: TGCGCCAGCAGCTTGGGGCAGCGACCTACTGAGCAGTACTTC

D: -
size: -
J: TRBJ2-2
V: TRBV14
CDR3: CASSPKGGNTGELFF
DNA: TGTGCCAGCAGCCCGAAAGGAGGGAACACCGGGGAGCTGTTTTTT

D: -
size: -
J: TRBJ2-7
V: TRBV2
CDR3: CASTLGGQGAYEQYF
DNA: TGTGCCAGCACACTCGGGGGCCAGGGGGCCTACGAGCAGTACTTC

D: -
size: few
J: TRBJ2-1
V: TRBV28
CDR3: CASSLYTGRNNEQFF
DNA: TGTGCCAGCAGTTTATATACAGGGCGTAACAATGAGCAGTTCTTC

D: -
size: few
J: TRBJ2-2
V: TRBV20-1
CDR3: CSARIQGKSAGELFF
DNA: TGCAGTGCTAGGATTCAGGGTAAATCGGCCGGGGAGCTGTTTTTT

D: -
size: -
J: TRBJ1-2
V: TRBV5-1
CDR3: CASSLDPGGSYGYTF
DNA: TGCGCCAGCAGCTTGGATCCGGGAGGTTCCTATGGCTACACCTTC

D: TRBD2
size: -
J: TRBJ2-2
V: TRBV12-3/TRBV12-4
CDR3: CASSLAGQRGGELFF
DNA: TGTGCCAGCAGTTTAGCGGGGCAGCGGGGCGGGGAGCTGTTTTTT